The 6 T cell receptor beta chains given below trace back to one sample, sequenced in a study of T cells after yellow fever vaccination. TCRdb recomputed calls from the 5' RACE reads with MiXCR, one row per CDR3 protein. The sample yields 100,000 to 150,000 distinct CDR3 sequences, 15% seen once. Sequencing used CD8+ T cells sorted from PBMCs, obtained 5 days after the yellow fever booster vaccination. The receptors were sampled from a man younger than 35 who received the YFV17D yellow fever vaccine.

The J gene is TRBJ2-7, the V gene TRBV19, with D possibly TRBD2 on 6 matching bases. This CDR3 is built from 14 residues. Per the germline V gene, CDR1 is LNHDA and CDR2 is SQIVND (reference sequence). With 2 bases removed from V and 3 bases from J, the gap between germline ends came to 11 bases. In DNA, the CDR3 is TGTGCCAGTAGTATAACTACTAGCAGCTACGAGCAGTACTTC. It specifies CASSITTSSYEQYF.

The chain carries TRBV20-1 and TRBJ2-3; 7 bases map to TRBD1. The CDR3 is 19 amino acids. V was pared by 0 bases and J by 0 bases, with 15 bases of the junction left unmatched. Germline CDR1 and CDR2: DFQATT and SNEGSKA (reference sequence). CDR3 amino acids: CSARDPGPGQQLSTDTQYF. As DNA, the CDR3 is TGCAGTGCTAGAGATCCGGGCCCGGGACAGCAATTAAGCACAGATACGCAGTATTTT.

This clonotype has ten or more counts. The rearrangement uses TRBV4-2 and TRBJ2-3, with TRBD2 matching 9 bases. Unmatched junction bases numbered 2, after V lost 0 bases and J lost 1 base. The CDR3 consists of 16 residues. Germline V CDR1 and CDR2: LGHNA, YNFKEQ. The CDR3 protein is CASSQEIAGGTDTQYF. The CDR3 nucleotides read TGTGCCAGCAGCCAAGAGATAGCGGGGGGCACAGATACGCAGTATTTT.

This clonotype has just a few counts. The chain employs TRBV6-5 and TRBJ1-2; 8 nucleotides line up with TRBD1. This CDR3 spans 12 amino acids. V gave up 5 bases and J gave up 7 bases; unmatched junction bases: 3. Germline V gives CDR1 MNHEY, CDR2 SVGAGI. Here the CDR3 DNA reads TGTGCCAGCAGTACGACAGGGGTTGGCTACACCTTC. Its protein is CASSTTGVGYTF.

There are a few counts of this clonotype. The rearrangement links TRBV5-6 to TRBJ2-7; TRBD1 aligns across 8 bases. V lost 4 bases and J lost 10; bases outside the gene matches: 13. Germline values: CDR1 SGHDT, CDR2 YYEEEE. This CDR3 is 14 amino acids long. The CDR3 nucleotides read TGTGCCAGCAGCGTCAGAGGGACAGGAATCCAACAGTACGTC. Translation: CASSVRGTGIQQYV.

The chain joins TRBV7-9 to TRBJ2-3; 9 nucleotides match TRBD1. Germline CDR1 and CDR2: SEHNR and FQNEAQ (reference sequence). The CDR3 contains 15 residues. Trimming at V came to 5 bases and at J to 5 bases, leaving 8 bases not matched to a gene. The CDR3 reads CASSPRDRAGDTQYF. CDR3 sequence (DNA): TGTGCCAGCAGCCCCCGGGACAGGGCGGGAGATACGCAGTATTTT.